The 20 T cell receptor beta chains presented below share a single source sample, sequenced in a study of blood T cell repertoires in COVID-19. The repertoire was sequenced with immunoSEQ multiplex PCR; TCRdb's copy has only in-frame clones and lacks some. The sample shows under 200,000 clones, around 83% of them seen only once. Source material: peripheral blood. These receptors came from a woman at least 80 years old with acute or convalescent COVID-19.

This chain joins TRBV2 and TRBJ1-2; TRBD1 matches 9 bases. CDR1 SNHLY and CDR2 FYNNEI come from the germline V gene. Germline trimming cut 7 bases from V and 6 bases from J; bases unmatched to any gene: 3. This CDR3 spans 12 amino acids. CDR3 sequence: CASIQGADGYTF. CDR3 DNA sequence: TGTGCCAGCATACAGGGGGCGGATGGCTACACCTTC. The entire variable domain, with the rest obtained from reference TRBV2 and TRBJ1-2, is as follows: EPEVTQTPSHQVTQMGQEVILRCVPISNHLYFYWYRQILGQKVEFLVSFYNNEISEKSEIFDDQFSVERPDGSNFTLKIRSTKLEDSAMYFCASIQGADGYTFGSGTRLTVV.

CDR3 loop: CASSLAEASGANVLTF. The CDR3 coding sequence is TGCGCCAGCAGCTTGGCCGAAGCCTCTGGGGCCAACGTCCTGACTTTC. The gene calls are TRBV5-1 and TRBJ2-6; no definite D call. The V end was cut by 0 bases, the J end by 0 bases, with 7 bases between. CDR1 and CDR2 (germline): SGHRS, YFSETQ. The CDR3 runs 16 residues.

This clone appeared once. The chain combines TRBV12-3 or TRBV12-4 with TRBJ2-7; tentatively, D is TRBD2 (5 bases). The V end was cut by 6 bases, the J end by 3 bases, with 12 bases between. The length of the CDR3 is 13 residues. The CDR3, as DNA: TGTGCCAGCAGCTACGGACTGATCTACGAGCAGTACTTC. Encoded protein: CASSYGLIYEQYF.

This clone was observed a handful of times. The chain has TRBV18 and TRBJ1-3; D remains ambiguous. The CDR3 extends over 13 amino acids. Germline loops: CDR1 KGHSH, CDR2 LQKENI. V lost 3 bases and J lost 3, with 6 bases in between. CDR3 coding DNA: TGTGCCAGCTCACCCAAGAGTGGAAACACCATATATTTT. It yields the protein CASSPKSGNTIYF.

This chain uses TRBV5-1 with TRBJ2-1; 11 bases are a match to TRBD2. In germline, CDR1 is SGHRS, CDR2 YFSETQ. The CDR3 spans 13 residues. V was pared by 7 bases and J by 3 bases, with 0 bases of the junction left unmatched. The CDR3 sequence: CASGTSGYNEQFF. The CDR3 DNA is TGCGCCAGCGGGACTAGCGGCTACAATGAGCAGTTCTTC.

This clone occurred once. CDR3 DNA: TGTGCCAGCAGCGCGAGATCCTATGGCTACACCTTC. Amino acids: CASSARSYGYTF. V usage is TRBV7-9 and J usage is TRBJ1-2, with D hard to call. Germline V gives CDR1 SEHNR, CDR2 FQNEAQ (reference sequence). The V gene lost 5 bases and the J gene lost 4 bases, with 8 bases spanning the gap. CDR3 length equals 12 residues.

This chain links TRBV6-6 with TRBJ2-2; D gene uncertain. CDR1 is MNHNY and CDR2 is SVGAGI in the germline V gene (reference sequence). V gave up 2 bases and J gave up 4 bases, with 8 bases separating them. The CDR3 is 14 residues long. The CDR3 DNA reads TGTGCCAGCAGTTACGCACAGCTCACCGGGGAGCTGTTTTTT. It specifies CASSYAQLTGELFF.

This clone was detected a few times. The rearrangement joins TRBV10-3 to TRBJ1-2; 12 nucleotides agree with TRBD1. The CDR3 spans 13 residues. Germline V gene sequence: CDR1 ENHRY, CDR2 SYGVKD. J gave up 8 bases and V 7 bases, and 5 bases lay outside the gene matches. The CDR3 nucleotides read TGTGCCATCACCGGGACAGGGGGCGCCGGCTACACCTTC. Encoded protein: CAITGTGGAGYTF.

V is TRBV29-1 and J is TRBJ1-1; D gene unclear. The CDR3 sequence is 13 residues long. Trimming stripped 2 bases from V and 2 bases from J, with 9 bases between. Germline V lookup: CDR1 SQVTM, CDR2 ANQGSEA. The CDR3 DNA reads TGCAGCGTTGAACGGCGGCACAACACTGAAGCTTTCTTT. Amino acid sequence: CSVERRHNTEAFF.

The chain joins TRBV6-5 to TRBJ1-2, with 7 nucleotides matching TRBD1. CDR3 size: 15 residues. The junction had 9 bases not matched to a gene; V was cut back by 0 bases and J by 8 bases. Germline CDR1 MNHEY, CDR2 SVGAGI. The CDR3 region has the DNA TGTGCCAGCAGTTACTCGTCGCAGGGGGTAAGGGGCTACACCTTC. Amino acid sequence: CASSYSSQGVRGYTF.

This rearrangement joins TRBV7-6 to TRBJ1-5; TRBD1 agrees at 8 bases. V lost 1 base to trimming and J lost 6 bases; unmatched junction nucleotides: 2. The CDR3 consists of 14 residues. Germline V CDR1 and CDR2: SGHVS, FNYEAQ. CDR3: CASSLGQGTQPQHF. CDR3 coding DNA: TGTGCCAGCAGCTTAGGACAGGGGACTCAGCCCCAGCATTTT. Full variable domain (remainder filled in from reference TRBV7-6 and TRBJ1-5): GAGVSQSPRYKVTKRGQDVALRCDPISGHVSLYWYRQALGQGPEFLTYFNYEAQQDKSGLPNDRFSAERPEGSISTLTIQRTEQRDSAMYRCASSLGQGTQPQHFGDGTRLSIL.

The V gene is TRBV9, the J gene TRBJ2-1, with 7 bases aligning to TRBD2. V dropped 3 bases and J dropped 1; count of bases not matched to a gene: 10. This CDR3 comprises 17 residues. Germline V gene data show CDR1 as SGDLS and CDR2 as YYNGEE. The CDR3 bases are TGTGCCAGCAGCGCAGGACCGGCGGGAGTGTCCTACAATGAGCAGTTCTTC. Its protein is CASSAGPAGVSYNEQFF.

The chain is built from TRBV12-3 or TRBV12-4 and TRBJ1-5; D remains ambiguous. CDR3 length: 13 residues. V was cut by 7 bases and J by 2 bases, with 9 bases left in between. CDR3 in amino acids: CASKWEGNQPQHF. Written as DNA, the CDR3 is TGTGCCAGCAAGTGGGAGGGCAATCAGCCCCAGCATTTT.

The V and J genes are TRBV19 and TRBJ1-1; 7 bases line up with TRBD1. V dropped 7 bases and J dropped 0; count of bases not matched to a gene: 11. The CDR3 loop spans 16 amino acids. Germline V gene sequence: CDR1 LNHDA, CDR2 SQIVND (reference sequence). CDR3 nucleotides: TGTGCCAGTATCCCCGGGACAGCCCATATGAACACTGAAGCTTTCTTT. It specifies CASIPGTAHMNTEAFF.

The rearrangement links TRBV6-5 to TRBJ2-3, with TRBD1 matching 10 bases. This CDR3 is built from 14 residues. The V gene's germline CDR1 is MNHEY and CDR2 SVGAGI. Trimming took 4 bases from V and 8 from J; bases not matched to a gene: 6. The CDR3 here is CASSSLDRGPTQYF. As DNA, the CDR3 is TGTGCCAGCAGTTCCCTCGACAGGGGGCCTACGCAGTATTTT.

This clone was seen many times. V gene TRBV4-1 combines with J gene TRBJ2-7, with 10 bases lining up with TRBD2. Germline CDR1 MGHRA, CDR2 YSYEKL. The CDR3 has 15 amino acids. Unmatched junction bases numbered 6, after V lost 1 base and J lost 6 bases. The CDR3 sequence: CASSQARLAGVEQYF. The CDR3 region has the DNA TGCGCCAGCAGCCAAGCGCGGCTAGCGGGAGTCGAGCAGTACTTC.

The chain carries TRBV18 and TRBJ2-2; 7 bases align to TRBD1. With V trimmed by 2 bases and J by 5 bases, 2 bases remained unmatched. The germline gives CDR1 KGHSH, CDR2 LQKENI. This CDR3 has 14 amino acids. CDR3 in amino acids: CASSPMTGTGELFF. CDR3 DNA sequence: TGTGCCAGCTCACCAATGACAGGGACCGGGGAGCTGTTTTTT.

This sequence joins TRBV4-2 and TRBJ1-2; 9 positions match TRBD1. Germline assignment: CDR1 LGHNA and CDR2 YNFKEQ. V lost 1 base to trimming and J lost 8 bases; unmatched junction nucleotides: 11. This CDR3 comprises 16 residues. The DNA of the CDR3 is TGTGCCAGCAGCCAAGGTTATGGACAGGGGAGAAGGGGCTACACCTTC. Its translation: CASSQGYGQGRRGYTF.

CDR3: CASSPLQGATHTLNTEAFF. The CDR3 DNA is TGTGCCAGCTCACCACTACAGGGGGCGACGCATACATTGAACACTGAAGCTTTCTTT. The rearrangement joins TRBV18 to TRBJ1-1; 9 nucleotides agree with TRBD1. CDR3 size: 19 residues. From germline, CDR1 is KGHSH and CDR2 LQKENI. The junction had 12 bases not matched to a gene; V was cut back by 1 base and J by 0 bases. Filled out from reference TRBV18 and TRBJ1-1, the complete variable domain reads NAGVMQNPRHLVRRRGQEARLRCSPMKGHSHVYWYRQLPEEGLKFMVYLQKENIIDESGMPKERFSAEFPKEGPSILRIQQVVRGDSAAYFCASSPLQGATHTLNTEAFFGQGTRLTVV.

V usage is TRBV5-3 and J usage is TRBJ2-7, with 10 bases lining up with TRBD2. TRBV5-3 is identified as an open reading frame with a role that is uncertain. V dropped 4 bases and J dropped 3; count of bases not matched to a gene: 4. The CDR3 loop spans 14 amino acids. CDR3 in amino acids: CARSTGLASYEQYF. The CDR3 nucleotides read TGTGCCAGAAGCACGGGACTAGCGAGCTACGAGCAGTACTTC.